This entry features one T cell receptor (beta chain) sequence. Antigen: not known. The table came from immunoSEQ multiplex PCR; TCRdb's copy has only in-frame clones and leaves some out. Its clone listing holds roughly 45,000 clones. This sample stems from a study of T cells in women clearing cervical HPV infection. The wider study: Controls were women whose single incident HPV16 infection cleared within 12 months without precancer or cancer. Cases' blood sampling followed lesion detection by median around 150 days (90 to 200). HLA type stays a possible confounder, typing being limited.

Whole-study findings and limits: CIN3+ cases had significantly higher TCR repertoire richness than controls, but evenness did not differ.

The source material was blood buffy coat. This TCR was sampled from a woman between 18 and 70 years old with a cervical HPV16 infection that either progressed to CIN3+ or cleared (not recorded which).

The CDR3 reads CASSAGQGDTYTF. CDR3 bases read: TGTGCCAGTAGTGCTGGGCAAGGTGATACC. This chain uses TRBV19 with TRBJ1-2; D not resolved. The CDR3 end falls 3 residues outside the read, so it is completed with the germline J gene. The CDR3 spans 13 residues. Germline V gene lookup returns CDR1 LNHDA and CDR2 SQIVND (reference sequence).